The clone carrying this TCR beta chain was observed at least ten times. Its antigen remains unidentified. This CDR3 has 13 amino acids. The V and J ends lost 5 bases and 17 bases respectively, with 19 bases between them. These data are taken from a study of T-cell reconstitution after alpha-beta-depleted transplantation in children. The study, taken as a whole, reports: Roughly two months post-transplant, alpha-beta T cells reportedly originated from several hundred graft clones that had expanded. One year after transplant, T-cell counts and diversity came mostly from newly produced T cells. High day-60 TCRbeta diversity in some patients came from surviving recipient T cells and thymic progenitors.

Unique molecular identifiers were incorporated into the prepared TCRbeta library. TCRdb passed the PCR reads through MiXCR, listing each CDR3 protein once. The sample has about 120,000 distinct CDR3 sequences, 10% seen once. The receptor was derived from a boy aged 2 to 10 with acute lymphoblastic leukemia, due to receive a stem cell transplant. Sequences were derived from PBMCs, sampled before TCRalphabeta/CD19-depleted stem cell transplant. The chain employs TRBV12-3 or TRBV12-4 and TRBJ1-6; D ambiguous. The CDR3 is CASSPTGPEKIHF. DNA for the CDR3: TGTGCCAGCAGTCCTACCGGGCCGGAAAAAATCCACTTT.